This T cell receptor (beta chain) appears in the sequencing data of a study of blood T cell repertoires in COVID-19. Overall study: Material from acute and convalescent COVID-19 was sourced from the United States, Italy and Spain. T cells, B-cell-depleted T cells, or PBMCs supplied cDNA or gDNA.

V dropped 6 bases and J dropped 1 base, with 9 bases sitting between them. The CDR3 has 13 residues. In the authors' workflow: Amplification with reference gene primers provided the estimates of nucleated cell counts. The table came from immunoSEQ multiplex PCR; TCRdb's copy has only in-frame clones and leaves some out. The V and J calls and clone size come from that table; D and trimming were worked out from the DNA. Here the sample spans 65,000 or so clones, more than 90% being singletons. The TCR originated in a man aged 60-69 years with acute or convalescent COVID-19. The chain has TRBV12-3 or TRBV12-4 and TRBJ1-1; no clear D gene. The sequencing input was peripheral blood. The CDR3 DNA sequence: TGTGCCAGCAGCGCGGAGCGGAACACTGAAGCTTTCTTT. Its protein is CASSAERNTEAFF.